Following are 29 T cell receptor beta chains from one sample sequenced in a study of T cells after yellow fever vaccination. TCRdb fed the 5' RACE reads into MiXCR, producing one record per CDR3 protein. The data hold some 240,000 distinct CDR3 sequences, with under 3.5% observed a single time. The specimen comprised CD4+ T cells sorted from PBMCs, sampled 10 days after the yellow fever booster vaccination. Source of these receptors: a man in his late teens or twenties who received the YFV17D yellow fever vaccine.

This clonotype occurred many times. The J gene is TRBJ2-7, the V gene TRBV25-1, with 10 bases identical to TRBD1. Germline-derived CDR1 and CDR2 are MGHDK and SYGVNS. The V and J ends lost 4 bases and 3 bases, in that order; junction bases with no gene match: 18. This CDR3 is 19 amino acids long. CDR3 protein: CASSGAPGQGNLGGYEQYF. CDR3 nucleotide sequence: TGTGCCAGCAGTGGGGCCCCGGGACAGGGGAATCTGGGTGGCTACGAGCAGTACTTC.

This clonotype was counted only a few times. A junction boundary mismatches the germline segment, possibly from a read error. This sequence joins TRBV2 and TRBJ2-7; D gene unclear. This CDR3 comprises 13 residues. Germline assignment: CDR1 SNHLY and CDR2 FYNNEI. CDR3 nucleotide sequence: TGTGCCAGCAGGGAAGGCTCCTCCTACGAGCAGTACTTC. Its protein is CASREGSSYEQYF.

In this sample, this clonotype turned up many times. This chain uses TRBV12-3 or TRBV12-4 with TRBJ1-3; D is undetermined. V was trimmed by 2 bases and J by 3 bases, leaving 8 bases between them. This CDR3 is 14 amino acids long. This chain's CDR3 is CASSLLGNGNTIYF. The CDR3 bases are TGTGCCAGCAGTTTATTGGGCAATGGAAACACCATATATTTT.

The chain employs TRBV19 and TRBJ2-2, with TRBD2 matching 9 bases. Germline CDR1 and CDR2: LNHDA and SQIVND (reference sequence). After removal of 9 bases from V and 3 bases from J, the junction contained 11 bases not matched to a gene. The CDR3 contains 16 residues. The CDR3 region is CASRRRGGPYTGELFF. The CDR3 DNA is TGTGCCAGCCGGAGGCGGGGGGGCCCGTACACCGGGGAGCTGTTTTTT.

This clonotype has only a few counts. CDR3 nucleotide sequence: TGTGCCAGCAGCCCGAGACTAGCGGGGGATACGCAGTATTTT. This translates into CASSPRLAGDTQYF. The V gene is TRBV3-1, the J gene TRBJ2-3, with 11 bases lining up with TRBD2. CDR1 LGHDT and CDR2 YNNKEL come from the germline V gene (reference sequence). The CDR3 is 14 amino acids. V gave up 4 bases and J gave up 6 bases; unmatched junction bases: 3.

This clonotype was recorded many times. V and J are TRBV7-2 and TRBJ2-3; 8 bases map to TRBD2. Germline values: CDR1 SGHTA, CDR2 FQGNSA. This CDR3 comprises 13 residues. V was clipped by 4 bases and J by 7 bases; unmatched bases: 4. CDR3 DNA: TGTGCCAGCAGCTCCTTAGCGGGAAATACGCAGTATTTT. Translation: CASSSLAGNTQYF.

This clonotype was picked up many times. The CDR3 bases are TGTGCCACGAACAACAGGGGCAAAGGGGATACGCAGTATTTT. Residues: CATNNRGKGDTQYF. The chain links TRBV10-3 to TRBJ2-3, with TRBD1 matching over 7 bases. Germline trimming cut 10 bases from V and 6 bases from J; bases unmatched to any gene: 13. The CDR3 sequence is 14 residues long. The germline V gene has CDR1 ENHRY and CDR2 SYGVKD.

In its sample, this clonotype was seen many times. The rearrangement links TRBV7-3 to TRBJ2-2, with no clear D. Germline loops: CDR1 SGHTA, CDR2 FQGTGA. The CDR3 length is 14 residues. The V gene lost 1 base and the J gene lost 1 base, with 4 bases spanning the gap. DNA for the CDR3: TGTGCCAGCAGCTTAAACATGAACACCGGGGAGCTGTTTTTT. Protein product: CASSLNMNTGELFF.

Ten or more counts support this clonotype. The rearrangement uses TRBV6-2 or TRBV6-3 and TRBJ1-5, with a weak D call TRBD1 (6 bases). This CDR3 comprises 16 residues. Germline V gene sequence: CDR1 MNHEY, CDR2 SVGEGT. The germline V and J ends were trimmed by 4 bases and 0 bases, with 13 bases remaining between them. The CDR3 region has the DNA TGTGCCAGCAGTTGGTGGGACACATATAGCAATCAGCCCCAGCATTTT. It specifies CASSWWDTYSNQPQHF.

V gene TRBV6-1 combines with J gene TRBJ2-7, with 7 bases matching TRBD1. The length of the CDR3 is 14 residues. Germline trimming cut 4 bases from V and 5 bases from J; bases unmatched to any gene: 8. From germline, CDR1 is MNHNS and CDR2 SASEGT. DNA of the CDR3: TGTGCCAGCAGTGCTCGACAGGGCTGGGACGAGCAGTACTTC. As protein: CASSARQGWDEQYF.

Comment on this clonotype: This may be a read error, as it is one base from a much larger clone. DNA for the CDR3: TGTGCCAGCAGCCCGACAGGGCCCAATCAGCCCCAGCGTTTT. Translated: CASSPTGPNQPQRF. V gene TRBV4-2 combines with J gene TRBJ1-5, with TRBD1 identical over 7 bases. CDR3 length: 14 amino acids. Germline V gene sequence: CDR1 LGHNA, CDR2 YNFKEQ.

This clonotype has a count of ten or more. CDR3 protein: CASRLGGTTSWSPNEQFF. CDR3 in DNA: TGTGCCAGCAGGCTAGGGGGTACTACGAGCTGGTCCCCCAATGAGCAGTTCTTC. V gene TRBV12-3 or TRBV12-4 combines with J gene TRBJ2-1; possibly TRBD1 for D (6 bases). The CDR3 is made up of 18 amino acids. V was clipped by 6 bases and J by 6 bases, with 27 bases between them.

The sample holds a few counts of this clonotype. The chain employs TRBV4-1 and TRBJ1-5, with 9 positions matching TRBD1. With 6 bases clipped from V and 7 bases from J, the junction kept 10 bases outside the gene matches. The CDR3 is 15 amino acids. Germline loops: CDR1 MGHRA, CDR2 YSYEKL. The CDR3, as DNA: TGCGCCAGCAGACTCGGGACAGGGTATCAGCAGCCCCAGCATTTT. Protein product: CASRLGTGYQQPQHF.

DNA of the CDR3: TGTGCCAGCAGCTCCCGACAGGGGGGAAGCACAGATACGCAGTATTTT. It yields the protein CASSSRQGGSTDTQYF. This chain links TRBV7-3 with TRBJ2-3; 9 bases are shared with TRBD1. The CDR3 has 16 residues. V lost 4 bases to trimming and J lost 0 bases; unmatched junction nucleotides: 5. CDR1 is SGHTA, CDR2 FQGTGA, per germline.

This clonotype was detected ten times or more. The chain uses TRBV7-2 and TRBJ2-1; 7 nucleotides agree with TRBD1. The CDR3 extends over 15 amino acids. V was clipped by 4 bases and J by 5 bases; unmatched bases: 8. From germline, CDR1 is SGHTA and CDR2 FQGNSA. The CDR3 sequence: CASSSGQSINNEQFF. Written as DNA, the CDR3 is TGTGCCAGCAGCTCGGGACAGAGTATCAACAATGAGCAGTTCTTC.

This clonotype has ten or more counts. The chain links TRBV29-1 to TRBJ2-5, with 7 positions matching TRBD2. Germline CDR1 reads SQVTM; CDR2 reads ANQGSEA. The V gene end was trimmed by 4 bases and the J gene end by 1 base; junction bases not matched to a gene: 6. This CDR3 is built from 14 residues. The CDR3 sequence: CSVGEGGTQETQYF. The CDR3 DNA reads as TGCAGCGTTGGAGAGGGAGGGACCCAAGAGACCCAGTACTTC. Filled out from reference TRBV29-1 and TRBJ2-5, the complete variable domain reads SAVISQKPSRDICQRGTSLTIQCQVDSQVTMMFWYRQQPGQSLTLIATANQGSEATYESGFVIDKFPISRPNLTFSTLTVSNMSPEDSSIYLCSVGEGGTQETQYFGPGTRLLVL.

This clonotype was seen ten or more times. This chain uses TRBV12-3 or TRBV12-4 with TRBJ1-5, with D possibly matching TRBD1 (6 bases). CDR3 length: 15 residues. The V gene lost 3 bases and the J gene lost 2 bases, with 11 bases spanning the gap. CDR3 coding DNA: TGTGCCAGCAGTTTTGGTCGACAGGGCAATCAGCCCCAGCATTTT. As protein: CASSFGRQGNQPQHF.

This clonotype showed up just a few times. This chain uses TRBV5-5 with TRBJ1-2; D gene uncertain. Trimming shortened V by 4 bases and J by 2 bases, and 15 bases separated the two germline ends. The germline V gene has CDR1 SGHKS and CDR2 YYEKEE (reference sequence). CDR3 length: 15 residues. CDR3 in amino acids: CASSTAARLNYGYTF. The CDR3 DNA sequence: TGTGCCAGCAGCACTGCGGCCAGGCTGAACTATGGCTACACCTTC.

This clonotype came up many times. The V call is TRBV5-6, the J call TRBJ1-2; D is undetermined. Germline lookup yields CDR1 SGHDT and CDR2 YYEEEE. CDR3 length equals 14 residues. V lost 4 bases and J lost 0, with 10 bases in between. Written as DNA, the CDR3 is TGTGCCAGCAGCGATGGGATTACTAACTATGGCTACACCTTC. Amino acids: CASSDGITNYGYTF. Supplemented by reference TRBV5-6 and TRBJ1-2, the full variable domain reads DAGVTQSPTHLIKTRGQQVTLRCSPKSGHDTVSWYQQALGQGPQFIFQYYEEEERQRGNFPDRFSGHQFPNYSSELNVNALLLGDSALYLCASSDGITNYGYTFGSGTRLTVV.

This sequence joins TRBV12-3 or TRBV12-4 and TRBJ1-1; weak D call: TRBD1 (6 bases). V was cut by 7 bases and J by 4 bases, with 13 bases left in between. The CDR3 has 13 residues. Here the CDR3 reads CASTGTMGTEAFF. The CDR3 DNA follows: TGTGCCAGCACCGGGACAATGGGCACTGAAGCTTTCTTT.

This clonotype appeared many times. This chain joins TRBV10-1 and TRBJ2-1; the D is unclear. Germline CDR1 reads WNHNN; CDR2 reads SYGVQD (reference sequence). This CDR3 contains 15 residues. The V and J ends lost 0 bases and 8 bases respectively, with 14 bases between them. CDR3: CASSESGRVVDEQFF. Here the CDR3 DNA reads TGCGCCAGCAGTGAGTCCGGAAGGGTTGTCGATGAGCAGTTCTTC.

The chain is built from TRBV12-3 or TRBV12-4 and TRBJ2-1, with D possibly TRBD1 on 7 matching bases. This CDR3 contains 15 residues. The V end lost 5 bases, the J end lost 3 bases, and 14 bases lay between the germline ends. The CDR3: CASSPGGPLYNEQFF. The CDR3 nucleotides read TGTGCCAGCAGTCCAGGGGGGCCCCTCTACAATGAGCAGTTCTTC.

This clonotype was picked up a small number of times. The V gene is TRBV19, the J gene TRBJ2-5, with D perhaps assigned TRBD1 or TRBD2 (5 bases each). V was pared by 4 bases and J by 1 base, with 13 bases between. The CDR3 is 15 amino acids. The germline gives CDR1 LNHDA, CDR2 SQIVND (reference sequence). CDR3 residues: CASSRDLNLQETQYF. CDR3 nucleotide sequence: TGTGCCAGTAGTAGGGACCTGAATCTCCAAGAGACCCAGTACTTC.

This clonotype was observed many times. The CDR3 protein is CASSPLPGTSGGLTDTQYF. DNA for the CDR3: TGTGCCAGCAGTCCCCTGCCCGGGACTAGCGGGGGACTCACAGATACGCAGTATTTT. J is TRBJ2-3 and V is TRBV6-2 or TRBV6-3; 14 nucleotides agree with TRBD2. Trimming at V came to 5 bases and at J to 2 bases, leaving 12 bases not matched to a gene. The CDR3 runs to 19 residues. Germline V gives CDR1 MNHEY, CDR2 SVGEGT.

This clonotype has a handful of counts. CDR3 nucleotide sequence: TGTGCCAGTAGTATCAGGGGGCTTCATTCACCCCTCCACTTT. Translation: CASSIRGLHSPLHF. V and J are TRBV19 and TRBJ1-6; TRBD1 aligns across 8 bases. Germline loops: CDR1 LNHDA, CDR2 SQIVND (reference sequence). CDR3 size: 14 residues. V lost 3 bases and J lost 8; bases outside the gene matches: 3.

The rearrangement joins TRBV5-1 to TRBJ2-3; 11 bases align to TRBD2. V trimming: 4 bases; J trimming: 2 bases; junction bases outside the gene matches: 6. This CDR3 is 16 amino acids long. CDR1 is SGHRS, CDR2 YFSETQ, per germline. In DNA, the CDR3 is TGCGCCAGCAGCCCTAGCGGGGGGACCCTCACAGATACGCAGTATTTT. Its translation is CASSPSGGTLTDTQYF.

The genes are TRBV5-1 and TRBJ2-7; the D gene is possibly TRBD1 (5 bases). V was pared by 4 bases and J by 5 bases, with 19 bases between. CDR1 is SGHRS, CDR2 YFSETQ, per germline. The CDR3 consists of 15 residues. In DNA, the CDR3 is TGCGCCAGCAGCAGGGGCCTTAAAGAAAGCGACGAGCAGTACGTC. Its translation is CASSRGLKESDEQYV.

This clonotype was seen at least ten times. The CDR3 is CASSEGGRRGYGYTF. In nucleotides, the CDR3 is TGTGCCAGCAGTGAAGGGGGACGGAGGGGCTATGGCTACACCTTC. The chain carries TRBV6-1 and TRBJ1-2; D perhaps matches TRBD1 (5 bases). CDR3 length: 15 residues. Trimming pared 1 base from V and 4 bases from J, leaving 13 bases between. In germline, CDR1 is MNHNS, CDR2 SASEGT.

This clonotype was observed at least ten times. The gene calls are TRBV4-1 and TRBJ1-5, with D possibly TRBD1 on 6 matching bases. The V and J ends lost 5 bases and 4 bases respectively, with 15 bases between them. The CDR3 totals 15 residues. Per the germline V gene, CDR1 is MGHRA and CDR2 is YSYEKL. CDR3 loop: CASSKMGGANQPQHF. The CDR3 DNA is TGCGCCAGCAGCAAAATGGGGGGGGCTAATCAGCCCCAGCATTTT.